This T cell receptor beta chain was captured by sequencing in a study of technical replicates of blood from a handful of donors. J gave up 5 bases and V 0 bases, and 15 bases lay outside the gene matches. The length of the CDR3 is 18 residues. Germline values: CDR1 LGHNA, CDR2 YSLEER. Here immunoSEQ multiplex PCR was the method, and the copy in TCRdb shows in-frame clones only, minus some. This sample has 55,000 to 75,000 clones; about 95% occur once, and the top ten carry approximately 2.9%. The source material was PBMCs. The clonotype was recovered from a human donor in good health. Some clones in this sample may be carry-over from other donors' samples. This rearrangement joins TRBV4-3 to TRBJ1-1; 7 nucleotides align to TRBD1. CDR3 DNA sequence: TGCGCCAGCAGCCAAGACGTAACAGGGGCCGGTGCGGGGACTGAAGCTTTCTTT. Translated, it gives CASSQDVTGAGAGTEAFF.